This T cell receptor beta chain comes out of a study of CD8+CD57+ T cells in acquired aplastic anemia. Study as a whole: Sorted CD4+ and CD8+ cell DNA averaged approximately 3.4 ug. Where healthy donors were concerned, CD4+ cells averaged roughly 11 million reads. Study-level results: Patients shared 25 to 35 CD8+ CDR3 sequences with controls.

This clonotype was recorded many times. Its antigen remains unidentified. Germline V CDR1 and CDR2: SGHRS, YFSETQ. This CDR3 has 17 residues. The V gene end was trimmed by 1 base and the J gene end by 2 bases; junction bases not matched to a gene: 6. It was genomic DNA that served as the template for profiling TCR beta VDJ and CDR3. TCRdb reprocessed the reads via MiXCR and lists one record per CDR3 protein. The sample yields some 190,000 distinct CDR3 sequences, about half seen once. Sequenced input: sorted CD4+, CD8+, or CD8+CD57+ T cells (not recorded which) from PBMCs. The V call is TRBV5-1, the J call TRBJ2-7; 13 bases match TRBD2. The TCR was taken from a human donor in good health. CDR3 sequence reads: CASSLTVGTSGTYEQYF. The CDR3 DNA is TGCGCCAGCAGCTTGACCGTAGGGACTAGCGGGACCTACGAGCAGTACTTC.